These 8 T cell receptor beta chains originate from one sample sequenced in a study of cytomegalovirus exposure and HLA in healthy donors. 60 Vbeta and 13 Jbeta primers were used in PCR. Measured with immunoSEQ multiplex PCR; TCRdb has only the in-frame clones, and not every one. The table has 200,000 to 250,000 clones, roughly 80% seen once; the top ten hold around 3.9%. Sequencing was carried out using PBMCs. These receptors came from a male donor in good health and CMV-seronegative.

J is TRBJ2-3 and V is TRBV13; 7 bases align to TRBD1. This CDR3 is built from 16 residues. From germline, CDR1 is PRHDT and CDR2 FYEKMQ (reference sequence). The trim removed 5 bases at V and 4 bases at J, leaving 12 bases unmatched. CDR3 nucleotide sequence: TGTGCCAGCAGCATTTCGGACAGGCGATCCCCAGATACGCAGTATTTT. As protein: CASSISDRRSPDTQYF.

This chain connects TRBV2 to TRBJ2-2, with D hard to call. Germline CDR1 SNHLY, CDR2 FYNNEI. V was shortened by 6 bases and J by 8 bases, with 16 bases between the two germline ends. The CDR3 is 14 residues long. The CDR3 protein is CASRPRPLGGELFF. The DNA of the CDR3 is TGTGCCAGCAGGCCCCGACCGCTCGGGGGGGAGCTGTTTTTT.

This chain links TRBV19 with TRBJ2-4; D is undetermined. Trimming removed 5 bases from V and 6 bases from J, with 11 bases in between. Germline-derived CDR1 and CDR2 are LNHDA and SQIVND (reference sequence). The CDR3 consists of 13 residues. CDR3 coding DNA: TGTGCCAGTAGTGTCTTTCCCTTAAACATTCAGTACTTC. Its protein is CASSVFPLNIQYF. The variable domain in full, with the rest retrieved from reference TRBV19 and TRBJ2-4, is DGGITQSPKYLFRKEGQNVTLSCEQNLNHDAMYWYRQDPGQGLRLIYYSQIVNDFQKGDIAEGYSVSREKKESFPLTVTSAQKNPTAFYLCASSVFPLNIQYFGAGTRLSVL.

The gene calls are TRBV4-1 and TRBJ2-7; tentative D call: TRBD1 (6 bases). CDR3 length: 16 amino acids. Germline V gene sequence: CDR1 MGHRA, CDR2 YSYEKL. Trimming cost V 1 base and J 0 bases, with 13 bases left between them. The CDR3 here is CASSQGEQGLSYEQYF. The CDR3 bases are TGCGCCAGCAGCCAAGGTGAACAGGGCCTCTCCTACGAGCAGTACTTC.

CDR3 in DNA: TGCAGCGTTGAAGAAGAGGAAGAGACCCAGTACTTC. Translating it yields CSVEEEEETQYF. This sequence joins TRBV29-1 and TRBJ2-5; D not certain. The CDR3 is 12 amino acids. The germline V and J ends were trimmed by 0 bases and 3 bases, with 5 bases remaining between them. Looked up from germline, CDR1 is SQVTM and CDR2 is ANQGSEA. The full variable domain, rest sourced from reference TRBV29-1 and TRBJ2-5, is SAVISQKPSRDICQRGTSLTIQCQVDSQVTMMFWYRQQPGQSLTLIATANQGSEATYESGFVIDKFPISRPNLTFSTLTVSNMSPEDSSIYLCSVEEEEETQYFGPGTRLLVL.

J is TRBJ2-1 and V is TRBV30; TRBD2 agrees at 13 bases. The CDR3 covers 12 residues. Germline lookup yields CDR1 GTSNPN and CDR2 SVGIG (reference sequence). V gave up 2 bases and J gave up 15 bases; unmatched junction bases: 4. The CDR3 is CAWSLGLAGRFF. CDR3 nucleotides: TGTGCCTGGAGTCTGGGACTAGCGGGACGGTTCTTC.

On this clone itself: A junction end diverges from the germline sequence, so it may reflect a read error. The chain recombines TRBV23-1 with TRBJ2-2; the match to TRBD1 covers 10 bases. Being an ORF, TRBV23-1 has a function that is uncertain. The CDR3 has 16 amino acids. CDR3 region: CASTPRGTGDTRELFF. The CDR3 DNA reads as TGCGCCAGCACCCCGCGGGGGACAGGGGACACCAGGGAGCTGTTTTTT.

The rearrangement joins TRBV9 to TRBJ2-7; tentatively, D is TRBD1 (7 bases). Germline CDR1 is SGDLS and CDR2 is YYNGEE. Trimming left V 0 bases short and J 3 bases short, with 13 bases between. The CDR3 covers 15 residues. The CDR3 DNA sequence: TGTGCCAGCAGCGTAGGGGGCGGGACAGACTACGAGCAGTACTTC. Amino acid sequence: CASSVGGGTDYEQYF.